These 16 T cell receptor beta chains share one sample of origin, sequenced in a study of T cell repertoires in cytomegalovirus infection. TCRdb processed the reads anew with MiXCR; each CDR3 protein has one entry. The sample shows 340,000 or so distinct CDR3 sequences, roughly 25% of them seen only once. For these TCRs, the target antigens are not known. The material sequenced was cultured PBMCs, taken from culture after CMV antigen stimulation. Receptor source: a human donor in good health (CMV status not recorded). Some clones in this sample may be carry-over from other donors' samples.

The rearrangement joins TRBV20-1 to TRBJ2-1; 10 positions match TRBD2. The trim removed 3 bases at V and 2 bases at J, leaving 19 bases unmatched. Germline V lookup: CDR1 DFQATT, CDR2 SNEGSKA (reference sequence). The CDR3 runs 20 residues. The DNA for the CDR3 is TGCAGTGCTAGCTTTCCGCCGAACCGACTAGCGGGTAGGACCTACAATGAGCAGTTCTTC. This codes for CSASFPPNRLAGRTYNEQFF.

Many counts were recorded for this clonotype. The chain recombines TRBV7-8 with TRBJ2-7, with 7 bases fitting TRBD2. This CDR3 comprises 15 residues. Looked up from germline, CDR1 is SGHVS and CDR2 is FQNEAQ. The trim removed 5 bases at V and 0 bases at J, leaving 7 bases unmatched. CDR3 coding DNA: TGTGCCAGCAGCCGAGTAGCGGGCAGCTCCTACGAGCAGTACTTC. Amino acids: CASSRVAGSSYEQYF.

The CDR3 nucleotides read TGTGCCAGCAGCTTACGCTCGCTACAGAGCTCCTACAATGAGCAGTTCTTC. It is translated as CASSLRSLQSSYNEQFF. The rearrangement joins TRBV11-2 to TRBJ2-1, with no clear D. V was shortened by 2 bases and J by 0 bases, with 14 bases between the two germline ends. This CDR3 is 17 amino acids long. Germline CDR1 and CDR2: SGHAT and FQNNGV.

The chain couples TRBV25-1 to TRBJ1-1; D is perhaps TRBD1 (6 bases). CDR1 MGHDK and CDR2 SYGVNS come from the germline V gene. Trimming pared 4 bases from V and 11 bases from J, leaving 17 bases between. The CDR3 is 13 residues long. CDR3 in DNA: TGTGCCAGCAGTGCTCCGGGGGCCTTGAGGGCTTTCTTT. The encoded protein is CASSAPGALRAFF.

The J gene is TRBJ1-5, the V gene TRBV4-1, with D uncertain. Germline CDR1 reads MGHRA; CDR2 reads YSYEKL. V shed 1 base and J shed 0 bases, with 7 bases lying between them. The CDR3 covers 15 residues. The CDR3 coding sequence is TGCGCCAGCAGCCAAGCTGGGGATAGCAATCAGCCCCAGCATTTT. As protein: CASSQAGDSNQPQHF.

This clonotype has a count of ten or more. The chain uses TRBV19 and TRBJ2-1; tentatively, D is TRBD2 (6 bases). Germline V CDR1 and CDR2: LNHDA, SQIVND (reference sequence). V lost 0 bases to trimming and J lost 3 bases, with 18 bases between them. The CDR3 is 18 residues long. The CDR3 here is CASSIEGLNRGIYNEQFF. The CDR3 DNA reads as TGTGCCAGTAGTATAGAGGGACTTAACCGGGGGATCTACAATGAGCAGTTCTTC.

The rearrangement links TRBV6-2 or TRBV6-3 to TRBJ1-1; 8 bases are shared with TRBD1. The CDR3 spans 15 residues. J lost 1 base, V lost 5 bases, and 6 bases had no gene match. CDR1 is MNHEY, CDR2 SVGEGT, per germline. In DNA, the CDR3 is TGTGCCAGCAGTCAACGACAGGGGTCGAACACTGAAGCTTTCTTT. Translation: CASSQRQGSNTEAFF.

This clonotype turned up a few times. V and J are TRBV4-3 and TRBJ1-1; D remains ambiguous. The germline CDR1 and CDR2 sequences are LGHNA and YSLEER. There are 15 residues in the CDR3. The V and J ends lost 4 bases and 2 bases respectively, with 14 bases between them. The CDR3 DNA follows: TGCGCCAGCAGCCGCAAGACCGGTCCCAACACTGAAGCTTTCTTT. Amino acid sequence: CASSRKTGPNTEAFF.

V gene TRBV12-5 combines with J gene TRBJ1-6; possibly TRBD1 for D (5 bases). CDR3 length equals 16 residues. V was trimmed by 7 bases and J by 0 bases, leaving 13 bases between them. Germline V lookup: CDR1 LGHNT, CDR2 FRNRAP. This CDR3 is CASALVGGSYNSPLHF. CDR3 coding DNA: TGTGCTAGTGCCCTGGTTGGGGGCTCCTATAATTCACCCCTCCACTTT.

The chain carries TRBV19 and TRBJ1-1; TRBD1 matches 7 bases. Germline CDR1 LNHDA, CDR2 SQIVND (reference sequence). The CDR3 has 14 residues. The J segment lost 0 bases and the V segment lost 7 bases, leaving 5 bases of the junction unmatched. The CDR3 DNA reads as TGTGCCAGTAATGCCGGGACAGTGAACACTGAAGCTTTCTTT. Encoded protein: CASNAGTVNTEAFF.

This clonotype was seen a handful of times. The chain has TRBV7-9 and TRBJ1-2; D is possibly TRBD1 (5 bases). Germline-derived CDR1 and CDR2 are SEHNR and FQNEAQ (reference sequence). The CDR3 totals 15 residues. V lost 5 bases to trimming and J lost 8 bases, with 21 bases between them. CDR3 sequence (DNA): TGTGCCAGCAGCCCCCCGGGACTCCCTGAGCAAGGCTACACCTTC. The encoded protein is CASSPPGLPEQGYTF.

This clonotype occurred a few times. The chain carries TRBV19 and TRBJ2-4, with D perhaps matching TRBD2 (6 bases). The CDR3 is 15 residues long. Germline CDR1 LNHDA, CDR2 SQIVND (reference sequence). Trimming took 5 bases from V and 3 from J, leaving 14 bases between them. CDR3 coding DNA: TGTGCCAGTAGTGTCCCTTCAGCGGGCAAAAACATTCAGTACTTC. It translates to CASSVPSAGKNIQYF.

CDR3 amino acids: CASIDRTLVRQYF. Written as DNA, the CDR3 is TGTGCCAGCATTGACAGAACCCTAGTTAGGCAGTATTTT. This sequence joins TRBV2 and TRBJ2-3; TRBD1 is a possible D gene (5 bases). This CDR3 contains 13 residues. The ends were cut back, 7 bases at V and 11 bases at J, with 19 bases in the middle. The V gene's germline CDR1 is SNHLY and CDR2 FYNNEI. The full variable domain, in which reference TRBV2 and TRBJ2-3 provide the parts outside the CDR3, is EPEVTQTPSHQVTQMGQEVILRCVPISNHLYFYWYRQILGQKVEFLVSFYNNEISEKSEIFDDQFSVERPDGSNFTLKIRSTKLEDSAMYFCASIDRTLVRQYFGPGTRLTVL.

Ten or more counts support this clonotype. The CDR3 coding sequence is TGTGCCAGCAGCTTAGCACAGAACACTGAAGCTTTCTTT. Its protein is CASSLAQNTEAFF. This rearrangement joins TRBV7-2 to TRBJ1-1, with D uncertain. Looked up from germline, CDR1 is SGHTA and CDR2 is FQGNSA. The CDR3 totals 13 residues. With 0 bases removed from V and 1 base from J, the gap between germline ends came to 3 bases. Complete variable domain (other parts from reference TRBV7-2 and TRBJ1-1): GAGVSQSPSNKVTEKGKDVELRCDPISGHTALYWYRQSLGQGLEFLIYFQGNSAPDKSGLPSDRFSAERTGGSVSTLTIQRTQQEDSAVYLCASSLAQNTEAFFGQGTRLTVV.

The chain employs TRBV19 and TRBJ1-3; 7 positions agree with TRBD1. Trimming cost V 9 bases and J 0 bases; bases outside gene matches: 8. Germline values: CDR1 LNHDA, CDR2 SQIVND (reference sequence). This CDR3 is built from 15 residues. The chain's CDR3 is CASAGTAISGNTIYF. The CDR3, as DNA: TGTGCCAGCGCAGGGACAGCCATCTCTGGAAACACCATATATTTT. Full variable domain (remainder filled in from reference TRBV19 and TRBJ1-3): DGGITQSPKYLFRKEGQNVTLSCEQNLNHDAMYWYRQDPGQGLRLIYYSQIVNDFQKGDIAEGYSVSREKKESFPLTVTSAQKNPTAFYLCASAGTAISGNTIYFGEGSWLTVV.

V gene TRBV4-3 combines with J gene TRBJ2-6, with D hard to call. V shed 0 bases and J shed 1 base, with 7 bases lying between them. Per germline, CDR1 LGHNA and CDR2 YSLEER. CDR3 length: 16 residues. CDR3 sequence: CASSQDLDSGANVLTF. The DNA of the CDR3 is TGCGCCAGCAGCCAAGATTTAGATTCTGGGGCCAACGTCCTGACTTTC.